This T cell receptor beta chain was captured in a study of T cell repertoires in cytomegalovirus infection. TCRdb independently ran MiXCR on the reads; one entry per CDR3 protein. In the table there are about 350,000 distinct CDR3 sequences, about 35% of which are singletons. In the case of this clonotype: What it recognizes is unknown.

Looked up from germline, CDR1 is MNHEY and CDR2 is SMNVEV (reference sequence). The CDR3 spans 17 residues. Germline trimming cut 2 bases from V and 4 bases from J; bases unmatched to any gene: 11. The chain joins TRBV27 to TRBJ2-1; TRBD2 agrees at 7 bases. The sample in question was cultured PBMCs, obtained from culture after CMV antigen stimulation. This clonotype was obtained from a human donor in good health (CMV status not recorded). Some clones in this sample may be carry-over from other donors' samples. The CDR3 DNA is TGTGCCAGCAGTTTACGCGCGGGAGTAGTGTCATACAATGAGCAGTTCTTC. Translating it yields CASSLRAGVVSYNEQFF.